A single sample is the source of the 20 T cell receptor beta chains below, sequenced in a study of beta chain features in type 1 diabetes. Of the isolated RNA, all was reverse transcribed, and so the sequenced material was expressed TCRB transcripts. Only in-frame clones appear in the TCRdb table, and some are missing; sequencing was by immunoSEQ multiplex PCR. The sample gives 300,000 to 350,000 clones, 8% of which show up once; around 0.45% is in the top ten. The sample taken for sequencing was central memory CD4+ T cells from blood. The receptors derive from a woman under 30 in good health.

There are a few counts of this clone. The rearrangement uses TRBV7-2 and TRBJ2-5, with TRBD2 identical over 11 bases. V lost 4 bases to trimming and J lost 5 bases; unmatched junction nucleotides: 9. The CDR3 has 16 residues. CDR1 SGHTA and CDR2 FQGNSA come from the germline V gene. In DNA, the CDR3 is TGTGCCAGCAGCTCATTTAGCGGGAGGGCCGGGGAGACCCAGTACTTC. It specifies CASSSFSGRAGETQYF.

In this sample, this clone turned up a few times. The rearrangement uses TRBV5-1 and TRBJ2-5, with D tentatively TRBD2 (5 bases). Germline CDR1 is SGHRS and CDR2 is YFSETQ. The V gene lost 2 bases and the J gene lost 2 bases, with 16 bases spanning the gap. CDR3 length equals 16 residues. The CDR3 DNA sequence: TGCGCCAGCAGCTTTAAGACCGGGATCCCTCAAGAGACCCAGTACTTC. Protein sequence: CASSFKTGIPQETQYF.

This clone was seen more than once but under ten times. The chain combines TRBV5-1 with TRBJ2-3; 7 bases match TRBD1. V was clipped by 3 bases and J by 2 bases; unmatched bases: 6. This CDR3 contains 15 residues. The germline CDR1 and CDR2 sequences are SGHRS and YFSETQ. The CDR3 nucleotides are TGCGCCAGCAGCTCCCTCACAGGGGTCACAGATACGCAGTATTTT. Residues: CASSSLTGVTDTQYF.

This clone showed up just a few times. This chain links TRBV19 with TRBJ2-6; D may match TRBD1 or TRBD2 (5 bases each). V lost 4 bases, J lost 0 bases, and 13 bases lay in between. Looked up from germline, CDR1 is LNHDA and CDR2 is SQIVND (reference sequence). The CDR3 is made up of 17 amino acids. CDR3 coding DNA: TGTGCCAGTAGTAGTGGCCCAGGGAGCTCTGGGGCCAACGTCCTGACTTTC. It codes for CASSSGPGSSGANVLTF.

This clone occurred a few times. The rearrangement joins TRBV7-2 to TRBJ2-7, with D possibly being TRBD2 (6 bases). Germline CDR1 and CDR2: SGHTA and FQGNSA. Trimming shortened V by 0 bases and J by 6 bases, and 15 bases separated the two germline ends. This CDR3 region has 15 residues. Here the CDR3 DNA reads TGTGCCAGCAGCTTAGCCCGAGGACTACTGGGCGAGCAGTACTTC. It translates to CASSLARGLLGEQYF.

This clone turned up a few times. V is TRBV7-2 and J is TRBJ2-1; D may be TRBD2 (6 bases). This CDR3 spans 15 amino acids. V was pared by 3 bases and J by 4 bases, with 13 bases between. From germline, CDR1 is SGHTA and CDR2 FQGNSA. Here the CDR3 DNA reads TGTGCCAGCAGCTTCGGCCTAGCGACATACAATGAGCAGTTCTTC. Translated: CASSFGLATYNEQFF.

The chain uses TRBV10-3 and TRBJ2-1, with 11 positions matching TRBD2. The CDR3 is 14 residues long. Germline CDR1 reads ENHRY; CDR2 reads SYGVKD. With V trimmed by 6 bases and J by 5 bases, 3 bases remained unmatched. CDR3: CAISLTSGDNEQFF. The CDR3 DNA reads TGTGCCATCAGCCTGACTAGCGGGGACAATGAGCAGTTCTTC.

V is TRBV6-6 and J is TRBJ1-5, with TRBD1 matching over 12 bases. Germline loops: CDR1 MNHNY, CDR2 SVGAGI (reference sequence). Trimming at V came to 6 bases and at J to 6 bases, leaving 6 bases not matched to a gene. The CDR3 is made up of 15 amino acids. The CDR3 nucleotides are TGTGCCAGCAGCCCGGGACAGGGGGCGATTCAGCCCCAGCATTTT. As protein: CASSPGQGAIQPQHF.

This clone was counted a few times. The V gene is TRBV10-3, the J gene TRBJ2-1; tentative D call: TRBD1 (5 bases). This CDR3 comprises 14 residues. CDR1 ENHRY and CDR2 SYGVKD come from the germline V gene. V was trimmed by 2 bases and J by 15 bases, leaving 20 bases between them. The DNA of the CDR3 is TGTGCCATCAGTGAGGCGAAGGCAGGGCCCCAGAGGTTCTTC. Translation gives CAISEAKAGPQRFF.

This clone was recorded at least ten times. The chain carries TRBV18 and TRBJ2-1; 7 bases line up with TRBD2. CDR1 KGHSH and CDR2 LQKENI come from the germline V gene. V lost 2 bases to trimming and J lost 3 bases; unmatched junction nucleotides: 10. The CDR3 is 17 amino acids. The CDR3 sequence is CASSPSRVGTNYNEQFF. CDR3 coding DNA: TGTGCCAGCTCACCAAGTCGGGTTGGGACTAACTACAATGAGCAGTTCTTC.

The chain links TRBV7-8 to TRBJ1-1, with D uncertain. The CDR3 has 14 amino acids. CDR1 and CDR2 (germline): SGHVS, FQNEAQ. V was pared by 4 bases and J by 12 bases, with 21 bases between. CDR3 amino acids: CASSSKSTEMKTFF. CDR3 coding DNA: TGTGCCAGCAGCTCGAAGTCAACAGAGATGAAAACTTTCTTT.

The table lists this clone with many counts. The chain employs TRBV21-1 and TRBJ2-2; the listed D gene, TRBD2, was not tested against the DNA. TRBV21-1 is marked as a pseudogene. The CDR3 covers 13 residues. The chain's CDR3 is CAVPLGRSGELFF. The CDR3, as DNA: TGTGCCGTGCCCCTTGGTCGGAGCGGGGAGCTGTTTTTT.

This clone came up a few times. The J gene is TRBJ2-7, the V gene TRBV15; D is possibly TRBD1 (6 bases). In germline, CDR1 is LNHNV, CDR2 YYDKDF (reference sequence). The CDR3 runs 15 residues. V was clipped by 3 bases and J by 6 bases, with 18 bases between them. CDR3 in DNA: TGTGCCACCAGCAGTCTCCAGGGGTTTGCAGGCGAGCAGTACTTC. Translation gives CATSSLQGFAGEQYF.

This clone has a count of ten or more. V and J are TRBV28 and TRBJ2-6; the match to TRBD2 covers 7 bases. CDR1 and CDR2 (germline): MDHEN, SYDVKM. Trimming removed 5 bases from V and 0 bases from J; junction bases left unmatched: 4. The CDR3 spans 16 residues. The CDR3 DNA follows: TGTGCCAGCAGTAAAGCGGGAATCTCTGGGGCCAACGTCCTGACTTTC. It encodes CASSKAGISGANVLTF.

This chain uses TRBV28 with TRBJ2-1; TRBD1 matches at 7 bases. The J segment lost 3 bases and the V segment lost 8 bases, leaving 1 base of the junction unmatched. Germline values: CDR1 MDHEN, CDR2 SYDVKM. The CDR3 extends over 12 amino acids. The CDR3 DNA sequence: TGTGCCAGCCACAGGGGCTACAATGAGCAGTTCTTC. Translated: CASHRGYNEQFF.

DNA of the CDR3: TGTGCCACTGTAGACAGGGGGAGGGAGAATGAGCAGTTCTTC. Translation: CATVDRGRENEQFF. This chain joins TRBV10-3 and TRBJ2-1, with 9 bases fitting TRBD1. This CDR3 is 14 amino acids long. Germline-derived CDR1 and CDR2 are ENHRY and SYGVKD. V lost 10 bases to trimming and J lost 7 bases; unmatched junction nucleotides: 11.

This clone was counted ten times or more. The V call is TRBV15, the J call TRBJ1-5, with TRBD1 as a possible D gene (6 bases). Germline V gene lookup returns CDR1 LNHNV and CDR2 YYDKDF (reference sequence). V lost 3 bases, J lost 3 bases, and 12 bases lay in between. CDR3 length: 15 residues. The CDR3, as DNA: TGTGCCACCAGCAGGAGGACAGTGAACAATCAGCCCCAGCATTTT. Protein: CATSRRTVNNQPQHF.

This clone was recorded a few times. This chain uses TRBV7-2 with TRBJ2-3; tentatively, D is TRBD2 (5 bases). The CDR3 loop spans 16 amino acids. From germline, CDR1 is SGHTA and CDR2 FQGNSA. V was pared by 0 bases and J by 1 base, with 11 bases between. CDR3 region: CASSLAPTGGTDTQYF. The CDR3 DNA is TGTGCCAGCAGCTTAGCCCCTACCGGGGGCACAGATACGCAGTATTTT.

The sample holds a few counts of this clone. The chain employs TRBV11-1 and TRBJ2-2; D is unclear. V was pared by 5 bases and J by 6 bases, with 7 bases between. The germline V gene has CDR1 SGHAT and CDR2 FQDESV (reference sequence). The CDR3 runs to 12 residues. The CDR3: CASSPSPGELFF. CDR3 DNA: TGTGCCAGCAGCCCAAGCCCCGGGGAGCTGTTTTTT.

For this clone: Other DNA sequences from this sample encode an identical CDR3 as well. CDR3 in amino acids: CASSVGGGSYNEQFF. The CDR3 DNA is TGTGCCAGCAGCGTAGGAGGAGGATCCTACAATGAGCAGTTCTTC. The chain couples TRBV9 to TRBJ2-1; TRBD2 might be the D (5 bases). V was cut by 0 bases and J by 1 base, with 8 bases left in between. CDR1 and CDR2 from the germline V gene are SGDLS and YYNGEE. The CDR3 has 15 amino acids.